The text below deals with one TCR beta chain. Its antigen has not been determined. Qualities for individual bases were not recorded, and no much larger clone is one base off. Reading the label with the study, this specimen's time point is: baseline before first vaccination. Vaccinee samples came from UK trials COV001 and COV002, including a single-blind randomized controlled phase 2/3 trial of AZD1222 (ChAdOx1 nCoV-19) in healthy adults. For TCRbeta chain sequencing, PBMC samples from trial participants were taken at day 0 and at day 28 after the second dose. The sample originates from a study of T cell responses to AZD1222 COVID-19 vaccine (TCRdb year 2021). Background for the entire study: AZD1222 recipients whose second dose came at about 4 weeks and those whose second dose came at about 12 weeks were combined into one group, since spike-specific TCR depth and breadth did not differ between the two schedules. TCR sequencing was performed for 230 to 250 trial participants, of whom 200 to 220 were given two doses of AZD1222 and around 25 were given two doses of MenACWY control vaccine. Trial participants were enrolled by age into 18-55, 56-69 and 70-plus year subgroups, with about 150, 28 and 57 TCR-sequenced participants respectively. Results and caveats for the whole study, not just this receptor: Because no samples from the day 14 peak response were available, repertoires could be characterized only after the peak T cell response. In the small 56-69-year group, the increase in depth fell short of significance, most likely because of low power. Vaccine-associated CD4 TCRs spanned the whole spike protein, with dominant responses in regions 160-218 and 743-854. Only 5 to 7 AZD1222 recipients were SARS-CoV-2 seropositive at baseline, limiting conclusions about previously exposed vaccinees. Participants were mostly white British and included more females than males, and it was suggested by the authors that clonal diversity may have been underestimated. After two AZD1222 doses, both the breadth and the depth of spike-specific TCRs were significantly higher than at day 0 and than in MenACWY recipients. Epitopes outside the regions mutated in the B.1.351 and B.1.1.7 variants were reportedly recognized by nearly half of the unique spike-specific TCRs.

The CDR3 regions of human TCRbeta chains were subjected to immunosequencing. Turning to the authors' computational methods: TCRs in the repertoires were compared against a reference library of SARS-CoV-2-specific TCRs that had been generated with the MIRA antigen-specificity platform. Breadth meant the fraction of unique TCRs that were SARS-CoV-2-associated, whereas depth meant the fraction of total T cells that were SARS-CoV-2-associated. Using the MIRA data, each spike-specific TCR was mapped to the spike region that the TCR reacts to and placed in a CD4 or CD8 class. Log10-transformed breadth and depth values were compared by one-way ANOVA with Sidak's multiple comparisons tests. The source is immuneACCESS, and TCRdb retained only in-frame sequences with V and J called. Part of the clones is not carried over; for the studies checked, unresolved V genes explain less than half of this, and the remainder is unexplained. From that table come the V and J calls and clone size; the DNA was used to work out D and trimming. The sample table holds about 110,000 clones, of which more than 70% were seen once. 3% to 3.5% of the sample goes to the ten largest clones.

CDR1 and CDR2 were assigned from the germline V gene (reference sequence) as SGHKS and YYEKEE. From cysteine to phenylalanine, the CDR3 is 15 amino acids long. Only CDR3 DNA remains: 45 bases, in frame from the first base. V trim: 6 bases; J trim: 6 bases; unmatched bases: 11. Sequenced here: peripheral blood, sampled on day 0 of AZD1222 vaccination. The sequence came from an adult in good health. The chain was built from TRBV5-5 and TRBJ2-3; 9 bases in between match TRBD1. The nucleotides read TGTGCCAGCAATCCACAGGGGGCGTCGTATGATACGCAGTATTTT. The resulting protein is CASNPQGASYDTQYF.